The 3 T cell receptor beta chains below were found in one sample sequenced in a study of technical replicates of blood from several donors. Profiling relied on immunoSEQ multiplex PCR, and the TCRdb table lists in-frame clones only, not all of them. The data show approximately 76,000 clones, about 97% seen once. The sequenced material came from T cells isolated from PBMCs. The receptors stem from a human donor in good health.

J is TRBJ2-7 and V is TRBV25-1, with D possibly being TRBD2 (6 bases). This CDR3 is 16 amino acids long. The ends were cut back, 1 base at V and 5 bases at J, with 18 bases in the middle. Germline CDR1 reads MGHDK; CDR2 reads SYGVNS. CDR3 loop: CASSESKGGGCHEQYF. The CDR3 DNA reads TGTGCCAGCAGTGAATCAAAGGGAGGCGGCTGCCACGAGCAGTACTTC.

This clone was seen only once. V is TRBV11-2 and J is TRBJ2-2; the D gene is possibly TRBD2 (5 bases). Germline CDR1 and CDR2: SGHAT and FQNNGV. The V and J ends lost 7 bases and 3 bases respectively, with 12 bases between them. This CDR3 contains 14 residues. Here the CDR3 DNA reads TGTGCCAGCAATGGACTGGTTGACACCGGGGAGCTGTTTTTT. It codes for CASNGLVDTGELFF.

The gene calls are TRBV6-4 and TRBJ2-5; 8 nucleotides line up with TRBD2. The DNA end favors TRBJ2-7, so the J call may be wrong. CDR3 length: 14 amino acids. The germline gives CDR1 MRHNA, CDR2 SNTAGT. CDR3 DNA sequence: TGTGCCAGCAGTGACTTGCGGGGGGACTACGAGCAGTACTTC. Protein product: CASSDLRGDYEQYF.